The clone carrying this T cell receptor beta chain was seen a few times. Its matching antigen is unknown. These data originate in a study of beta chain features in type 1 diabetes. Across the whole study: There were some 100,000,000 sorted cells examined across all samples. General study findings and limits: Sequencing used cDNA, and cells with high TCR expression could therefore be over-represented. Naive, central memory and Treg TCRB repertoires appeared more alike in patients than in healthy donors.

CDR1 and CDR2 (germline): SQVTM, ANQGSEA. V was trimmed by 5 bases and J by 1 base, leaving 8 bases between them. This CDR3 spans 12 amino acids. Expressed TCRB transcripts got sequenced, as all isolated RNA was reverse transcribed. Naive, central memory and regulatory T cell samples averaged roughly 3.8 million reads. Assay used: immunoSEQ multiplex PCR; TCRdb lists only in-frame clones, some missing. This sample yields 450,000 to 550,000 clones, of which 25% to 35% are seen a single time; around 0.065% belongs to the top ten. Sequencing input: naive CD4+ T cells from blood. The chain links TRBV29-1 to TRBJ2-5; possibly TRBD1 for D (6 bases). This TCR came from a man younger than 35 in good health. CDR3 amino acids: CSVYRAQETQYF. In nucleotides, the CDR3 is TGCAGCGTTTACAGGGCCCAAGAGACCCAGTACTTC.